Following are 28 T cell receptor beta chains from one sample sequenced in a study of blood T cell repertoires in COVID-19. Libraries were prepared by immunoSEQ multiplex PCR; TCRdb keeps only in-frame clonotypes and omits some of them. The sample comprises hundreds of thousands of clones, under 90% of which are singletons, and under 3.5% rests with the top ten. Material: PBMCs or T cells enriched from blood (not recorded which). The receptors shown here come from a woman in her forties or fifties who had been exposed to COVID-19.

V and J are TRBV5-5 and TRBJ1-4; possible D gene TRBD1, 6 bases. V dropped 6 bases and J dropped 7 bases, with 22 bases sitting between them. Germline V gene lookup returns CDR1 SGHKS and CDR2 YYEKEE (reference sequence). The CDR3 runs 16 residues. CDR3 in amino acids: CASTAWGRENGEKLFF. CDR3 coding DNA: TGTGCCAGCACCGCCTGGGGGCGCGAGAATGGTGAAAAACTGTTTTTT.

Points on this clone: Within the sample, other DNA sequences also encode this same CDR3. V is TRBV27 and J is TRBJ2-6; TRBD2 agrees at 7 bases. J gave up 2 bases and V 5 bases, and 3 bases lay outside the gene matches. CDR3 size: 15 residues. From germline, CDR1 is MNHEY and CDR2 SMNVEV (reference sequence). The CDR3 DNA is TGTGCCAGCAGTCTGGGGAGGGCTGGGGCCAACGTCCTGACTTTC. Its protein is CASSLGRAGANVLTF.

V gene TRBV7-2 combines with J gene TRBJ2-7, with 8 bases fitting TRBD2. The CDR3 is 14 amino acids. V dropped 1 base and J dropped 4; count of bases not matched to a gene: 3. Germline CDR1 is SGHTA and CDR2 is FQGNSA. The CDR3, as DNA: TGTGCCAGCAGCTTAGGCCTAGCGGGTTACGAGCAGTACTTC. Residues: CASSLGLAGYEQYF.

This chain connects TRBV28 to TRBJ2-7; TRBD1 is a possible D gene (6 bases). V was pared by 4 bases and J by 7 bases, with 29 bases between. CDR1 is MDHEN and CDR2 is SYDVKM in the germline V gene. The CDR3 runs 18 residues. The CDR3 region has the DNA TGTGCCAGCAGTTCACCCTCCTTCCGACAGGTACCCCCTTTGGAGCAGTACTTC. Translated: CASSSPSFRQVPPLEQYF.

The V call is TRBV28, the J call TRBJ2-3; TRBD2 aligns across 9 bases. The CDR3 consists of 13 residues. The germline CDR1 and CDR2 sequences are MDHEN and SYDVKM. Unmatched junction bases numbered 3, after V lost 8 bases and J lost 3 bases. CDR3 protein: CASCGGGTDTQYF. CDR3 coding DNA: TGTGCCAGCTGCGGGGGGGGGACAGATACGCAGTATTTT.

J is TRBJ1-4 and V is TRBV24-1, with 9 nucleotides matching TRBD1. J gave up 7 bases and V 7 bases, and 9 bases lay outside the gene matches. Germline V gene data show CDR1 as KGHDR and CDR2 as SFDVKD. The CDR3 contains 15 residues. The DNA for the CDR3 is TGTGCCACCAGCGGGGGACAGGGTGGCGTTGAAAAACTGTTTTTT. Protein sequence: CATSGGQGGVEKLFF.

The CDR3 here is CASSAQGAPYNSPLHF. The CDR3 DNA is TGTGCCAGCAGTGCTCAGGGGGCTCCCTATAATTCACCCCTCCACTTT. The rearrangement links TRBV2 to TRBJ1-6; 8 bases match TRBD1. J gave up 2 bases and V 4 bases, and 4 bases lay outside the gene matches. The germline gives CDR1 SNHLY, CDR2 FYNNEI. The CDR3 runs to 16 residues.

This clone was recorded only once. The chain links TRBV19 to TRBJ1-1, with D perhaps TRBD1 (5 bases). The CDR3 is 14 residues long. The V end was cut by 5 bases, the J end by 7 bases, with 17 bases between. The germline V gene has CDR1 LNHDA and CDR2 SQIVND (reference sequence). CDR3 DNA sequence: TGTGCCAGTAGTCGCCGTTCACCTCAGGGTGAAGCTTTCTTT. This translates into CASSRRSPQGEAFF. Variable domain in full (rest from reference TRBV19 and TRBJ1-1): DGGITQSPKYLFRKEGQNVTLSCEQNLNHDAMYWYRQDPGQGLRLIYYSQIVNDFQKGDIAEGYSVSREKKESFPLTVTSAQKNPTAFYLCASSRRSPQGEAFFGQGTRLTVV.

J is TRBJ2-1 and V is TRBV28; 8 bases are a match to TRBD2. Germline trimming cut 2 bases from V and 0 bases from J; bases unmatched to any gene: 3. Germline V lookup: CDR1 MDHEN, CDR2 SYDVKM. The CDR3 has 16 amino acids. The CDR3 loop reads CASSLIAGPSYNEQFF. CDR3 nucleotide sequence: TGTGCCAGCAGTTTAATAGCGGGGCCCTCCTACAATGAGCAGTTCTTC.

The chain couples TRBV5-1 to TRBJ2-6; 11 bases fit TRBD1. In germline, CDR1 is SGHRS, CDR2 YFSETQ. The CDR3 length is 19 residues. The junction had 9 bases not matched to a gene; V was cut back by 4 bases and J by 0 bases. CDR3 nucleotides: TGCGCCAGCAGCCCGTCCCCCGGGACAGGGGGCTCTGGGGCCAACGTCCTGACTTTC. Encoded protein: CASSPSPGTGGSGANVLTF.

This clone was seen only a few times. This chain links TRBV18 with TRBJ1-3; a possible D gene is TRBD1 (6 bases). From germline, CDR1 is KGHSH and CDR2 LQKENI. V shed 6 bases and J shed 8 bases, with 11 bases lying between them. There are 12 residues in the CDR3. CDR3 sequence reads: CASSRQADTIYF. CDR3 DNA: TGTGCCAGCTCGAGACAGGCGGACACCATATATTTT. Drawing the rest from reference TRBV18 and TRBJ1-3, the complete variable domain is NAGVMQNPRHLVRRRGQEARLRCSPMKGHSHVYWYRQLPEEGLKFMVYLQKENIIDESGMPKERFSAEFPKEGPSILRIQQVVRGDSAAYFCASSRQADTIYFGEGSWLTVV.

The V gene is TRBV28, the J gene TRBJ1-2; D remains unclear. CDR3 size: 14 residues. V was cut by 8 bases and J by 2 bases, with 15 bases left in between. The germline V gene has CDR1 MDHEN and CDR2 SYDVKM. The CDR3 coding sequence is TGTGCCAGCCTCAAAATGCCAGTAAACTATGGCTACACCTTC. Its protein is CASLKMPVNYGYTF.

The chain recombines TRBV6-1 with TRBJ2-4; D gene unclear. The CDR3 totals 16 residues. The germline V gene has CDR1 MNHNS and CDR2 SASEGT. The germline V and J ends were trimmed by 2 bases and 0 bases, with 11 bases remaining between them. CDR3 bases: TGTGCCAGCAGTGAACTAACCCTCCCAGCCAAAAACATTCAGTACTTC. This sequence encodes CASSELTLPAKNIQYF.

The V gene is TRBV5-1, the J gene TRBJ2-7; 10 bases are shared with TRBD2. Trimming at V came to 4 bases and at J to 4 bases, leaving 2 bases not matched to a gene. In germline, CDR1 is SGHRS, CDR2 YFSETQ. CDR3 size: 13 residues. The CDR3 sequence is CASSPTSGYEQYF. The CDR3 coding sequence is TGCGCCAGCAGCCCGACTAGCGGGTACGAGCAGTACTTC.

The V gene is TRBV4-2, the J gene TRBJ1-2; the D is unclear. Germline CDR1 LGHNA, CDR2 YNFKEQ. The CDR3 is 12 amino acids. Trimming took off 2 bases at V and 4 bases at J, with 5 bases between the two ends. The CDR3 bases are TGTGCCAGCAGCCAACAAGCCTATGGCTACACCTTC. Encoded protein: CASSQQAYGYTF.

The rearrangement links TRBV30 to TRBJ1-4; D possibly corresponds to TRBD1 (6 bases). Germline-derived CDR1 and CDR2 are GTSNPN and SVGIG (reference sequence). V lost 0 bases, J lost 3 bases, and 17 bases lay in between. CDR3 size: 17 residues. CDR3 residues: CAWSVPKSRGANEKLFF. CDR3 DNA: TGTGCCTGGAGTGTACCTAAGAGCAGGGGCGCTAATGAAAAACTGTTTTTT.

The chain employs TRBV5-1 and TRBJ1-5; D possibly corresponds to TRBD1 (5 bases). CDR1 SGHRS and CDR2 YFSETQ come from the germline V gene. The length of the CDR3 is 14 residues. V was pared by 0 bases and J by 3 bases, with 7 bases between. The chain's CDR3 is CASSLEGYNQPQHF. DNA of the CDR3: TGCGCCAGCAGCTTGGAGGGGTACAATCAGCCCCAGCATTTT.

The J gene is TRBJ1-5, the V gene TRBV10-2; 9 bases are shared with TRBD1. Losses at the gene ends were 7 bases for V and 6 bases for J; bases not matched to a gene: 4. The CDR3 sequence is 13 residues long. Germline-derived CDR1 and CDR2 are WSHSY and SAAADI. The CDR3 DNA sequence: TGCGCCAGCACCGACAGGGGGTCTCAGCCCCAGCATTTT. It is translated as CASTDRGSQPQHF.

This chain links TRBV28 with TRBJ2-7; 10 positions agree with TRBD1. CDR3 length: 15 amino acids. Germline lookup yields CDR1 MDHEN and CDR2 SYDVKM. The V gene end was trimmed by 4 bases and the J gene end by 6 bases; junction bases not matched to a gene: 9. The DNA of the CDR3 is TGTGCCAGCAGTTCAGCGGCGGGACAGGGGACCGAGCAGTACTTC. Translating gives CASSSAAGQGTEQYF.

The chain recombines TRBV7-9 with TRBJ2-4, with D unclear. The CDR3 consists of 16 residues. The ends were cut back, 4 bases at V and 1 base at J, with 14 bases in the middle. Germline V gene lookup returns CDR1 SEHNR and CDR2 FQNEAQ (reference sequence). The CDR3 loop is CASSSQVDWAKNIQYF. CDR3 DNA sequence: TGTGCCAGCAGCTCCCAGGTTGATTGGGCCAAAAACATTCAGTACTTC.

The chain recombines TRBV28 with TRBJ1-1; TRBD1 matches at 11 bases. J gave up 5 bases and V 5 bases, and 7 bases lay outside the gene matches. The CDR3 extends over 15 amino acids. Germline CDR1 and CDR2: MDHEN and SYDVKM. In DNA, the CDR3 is TGTGCCAGCAGTCTCCTAGGACAGGGGGCTACTGAAGCTTTCTTT. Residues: CASSLLGQGATEAFF.

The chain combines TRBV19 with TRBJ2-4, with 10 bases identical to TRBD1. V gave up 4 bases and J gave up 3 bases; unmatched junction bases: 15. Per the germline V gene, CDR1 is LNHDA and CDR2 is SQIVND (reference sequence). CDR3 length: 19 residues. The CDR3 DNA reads TGTGCCAGTAGTACCAGACAGGGGGCATTGGATTATGTCAAAAACATTCAGTACTTC. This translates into CASSTRQGALDYVKNIQYF.

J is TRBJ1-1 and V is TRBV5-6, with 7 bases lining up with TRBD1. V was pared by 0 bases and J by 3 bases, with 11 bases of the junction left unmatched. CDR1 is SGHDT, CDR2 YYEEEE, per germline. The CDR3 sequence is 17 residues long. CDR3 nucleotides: TGTGCCAGCAGCTTGGTCGAGAAGGGGGCTTTGTACACTGAAGCTTTCTTT. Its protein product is CASSLVEKGALYTEAFF.

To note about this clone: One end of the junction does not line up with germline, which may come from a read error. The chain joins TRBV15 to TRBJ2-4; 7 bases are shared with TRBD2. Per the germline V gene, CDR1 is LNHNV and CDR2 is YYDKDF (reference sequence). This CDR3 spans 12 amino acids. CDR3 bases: TGTGCCACCAGCACCTCCTCGGGGGGAATTTCCTTC. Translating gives CATSTSSGGISF.

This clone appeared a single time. CDR3 in DNA: TGTGCCAGCAGCTTAATGGGACAGGGATCCGAGACCCAGTACTTC. Translating gives CASSLMGQGSETQYF. The chain carries TRBV7-9 and TRBJ2-5; TRBD1 agrees at 9 bases. The ends lost 2 bases at V and 5 bases at J; junction bases unmatched: 6. Germline CDR1 and CDR2: SEHNR and FQNEAQ (reference sequence). The CDR3 is 15 residues long.

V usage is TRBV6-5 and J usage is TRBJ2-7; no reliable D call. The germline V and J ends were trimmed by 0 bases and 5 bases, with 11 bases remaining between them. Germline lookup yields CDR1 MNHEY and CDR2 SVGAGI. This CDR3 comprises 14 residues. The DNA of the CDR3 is TGTGCCAGCAGTTACTCGATGTCCAGAAACGAGCAGTACTTC. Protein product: CASSYSMSRNEQYF.

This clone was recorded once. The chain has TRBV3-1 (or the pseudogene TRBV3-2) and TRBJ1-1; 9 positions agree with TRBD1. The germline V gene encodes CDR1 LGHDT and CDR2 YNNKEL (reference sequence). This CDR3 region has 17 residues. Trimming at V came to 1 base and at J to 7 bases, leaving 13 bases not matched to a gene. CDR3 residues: CASSQGAIDRGRGEAFF. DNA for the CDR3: TGTGCCAGCAGCCAAGGGGCGATCGACAGGGGGAGAGGTGAAGCTTTCTTT.

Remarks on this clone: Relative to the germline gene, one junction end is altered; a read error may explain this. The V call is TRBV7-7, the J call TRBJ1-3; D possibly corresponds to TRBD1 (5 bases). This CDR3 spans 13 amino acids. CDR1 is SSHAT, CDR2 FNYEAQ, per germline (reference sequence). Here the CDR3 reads CASSRGSGNTIYF. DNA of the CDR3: TGTGCTAGCAGCCGGGGGTCTGGAAACACCATATATTTT.